A single sample gave rise to the 5 T cell receptor beta chains below, sequenced in a study of CD8+CD57+ T cells in acquired aplastic anemia. Genomic DNA acted as the template from which TCR beta VDJ combination and CDR3 sequence profiling were carried out. TCRdb analysed the reads with MiXCR anew, one entry per CDR3 protein. The sample has 300,000 or so distinct CDR3 sequences; 45% to 65% are singletons. The patients chosen for sequencing had shown expansion of CD8+CD57+ cells (detected by flow cytometry). Sequenced sample: sorted CD4+, CD8+, or CD8+CD57+ T cells (not recorded which) from PBMCs. All receptors come from a human donor with aplastic anemia.

This clonotype was observed a few times. The chain employs TRBV20-1 and TRBJ2-7, with D possibly matching TRBD1 (5 bases). The V and J ends lost 6 bases and 3 bases respectively, with 21 bases between them. Per germline, CDR1 DFQATT and CDR2 SNEGSKA (reference sequence). This CDR3 is 15 amino acids long. CDR3 sequence reads: CSASLSTKGDYEQYF. CDR3 bases: TGCAGTGCCTCACTCAGCACGAAAGGGGACTACGAGCAGTACTTC.

This chain uses TRBV25-1 with TRBJ1-1; D not certain. The germline CDR1 and CDR2 sequences are MGHDK and SYGVNS. The CDR3 loop spans 14 amino acids. In DNA form, the CDR3 reads TGTGCTAGAGATCAGCCCACCCTGGGCACTGAAGCTTTCTTT. This encodes CARDQPTLGTEAFF.

The J gene is TRBJ1-5, the V gene TRBV20-1; TRBD1 is a possible D gene (5 bases). The CDR3 covers 13 residues. With 5 bases removed from V and 3 bases from J, the gap between germline ends came to 11 bases. The germline V gene has CDR1 DFQATT and CDR2 SNEGSKA (reference sequence). The CDR3 DNA reads TGCAGTGCTCGGGACCAGAACAATCAGCCCCAGCATTTT. It codes for CSARDQNNQPQHF.

This clonotype was seen ten or more times. This rearrangement joins TRBV5-8 to TRBJ1-1, with 7 bases that match TRBD1. Germline V gene data show CDR1 as SGHTS and CDR2 as YDEGEE. This CDR3 comprises 16 residues. The junction had 13 bases not matched to a gene; V was cut back by 2 bases and J by 6 bases. The CDR3 protein is CASSFEWTGAVAEAFF. The CDR3 region has the DNA TGTGCCAGCAGCTTCGAATGGACAGGAGCGGTGGCTGAAGCTTTCTTT.

J is TRBJ1-5 and V is TRBV19; D perhaps matches TRBD1 (6 bases). Germline V lookup: CDR1 LNHDA, CDR2 SQIVND (reference sequence). This CDR3 region has 16 residues. V shed 1 base and J shed 7 bases, with 17 bases lying between them. CDR3 coding DNA: TGTGCCAGTAGTATAGGGGGGCGCAGAGGGAACCAGCCCCAGCATTTT. Translated, it gives CASSIGGRRGNQPQHF.